The 18 T cell receptor beta chains below all came from one sample that was sequenced in a study of T-cell memory formation after mild COVID-19. MiXCR, applied by TCRdb to the 5' RACE reads, yields one record per CDR3 protein. The table lists 250,000 to 300,000 distinct CDR3 sequences, roughly 17% of them singletons. Input material: PBMCs or a T cell subset sorted from them (not recorded which). These receptor sequences come from a man aged 18 to 29 who had mild COVID-19 (a few samples of this study predate the infection). Cell type and time point are not known.

The chain couples TRBV11-3 to TRBJ2-3; 8 positions match TRBD1. Germline trimming cut 5 bases from V and 5 bases from J; bases unmatched to any gene: 9. Per the germline V gene, CDR1 is SGHNT and CDR2 is YENEEA. The CDR3 contains 15 residues. The CDR3 DNA is TGTGCCAGCAGCCCTGGACAGGGACACGGAGATACGCAGTATTTT. This translates into CASSPGQGHGDTQYF. Using reference TRBV11-3 and TRBJ2-3 for the parts outside the CDR3, the full variable domain is EAGVVQSPRYKIIEKKQPVAFWCNPISGHNTLYWYLQNLGQGPELLIRYENEEAVDDSQLPKDRFSAERLKGVDSTLKIQPAELGDSAVYLCASSPGQGHGDTQYFGPGTRLTVL.

As DNA, the CDR3 is TGTGCCAGCAGCCTCAGCGGGCACACAGGGGATGGCTACACCTTC. It specifies CASSLSGHTGDGYTF. The rearrangement uses TRBV7-2 and TRBJ1-2; 7 bases are shared with TRBD1. Germline-derived CDR1 and CDR2 are SGHTA and FQGNSA. The CDR3 extends over 15 amino acids. V lost 5 bases and J lost 6; bases outside the gene matches: 12.

The CDR3 nucleotides are TGCGCCAGCAGCTGGAGGACCACAACCGATGAGCAGTTCTTC. Its translation: CASSWRTTTDEQFF. V and J are TRBV5-1 and TRBJ2-1, with a weak D call TRBD2 (5 bases). Germline V gives CDR1 SGHRS, CDR2 YFSETQ. The germline V and J ends were trimmed by 3 bases and 8 bases, with 15 bases remaining between them. The CDR3 contains 14 residues.

This chain uses TRBV20-1 with TRBJ2-5, with D hard to call. Between the trimmed V and J ends, which lost 1 base and 7 bases, there was a span of 13 bases. CDR1 is DFQATT, CDR2 SNEGSKA, per germline (reference sequence). The CDR3 loop spans 13 amino acids. The CDR3 here is CSARGTTHGTQYF. CDR3 in DNA: TGCAGTGCTAGAGGGACGACACACGGGACCCAGTACTTC.

This chain joins TRBV5-1 and TRBJ2-6, with D possibly being TRBD2 (6 bases). The V end was cut by 5 bases, the J end by 4 bases, with 10 bases between. The V gene's germline CDR1 is SGHRS and CDR2 YFSETQ. There are 14 residues in the CDR3. This chain's CDR3 is CASREGAGANVLTF. CDR3 coding DNA: TGCGCCAGCAGGGAGGGCGCCGGGGCCAACGTCCTGACTTTC. The entire variable domain, with the rest obtained from reference TRBV5-1 and TRBJ2-6, is as follows: KAGVTQTPRYLIKTRGQQVTLSCSPISGHRSVSWYQQTPGQGLQFLFEYFSETQRNKGNFPGRFSGRQFSNSRSEMNVSTLELGDSALYLCASREGAGANVLTFGAGSRLTVL.

This clonotype has a handful of counts. The V call is TRBV7-3, the J call TRBJ2-2; 7 bases align to TRBD2. The V and J ends lost 3 bases and 6 bases, in that order; junction bases with no gene match: 4. Germline CDR1 SGHTA, CDR2 FQGTGA. The length of the CDR3 is 14 residues. The CDR3 protein is CASSFGGSPGELFF. The CDR3, as DNA: TGTGCCAGCAGCTTCGGGGGGAGCCCCGGGGAGCTGTTTTTT.

This clonotype was seen only a few times. This chain links TRBV6-2 or TRBV6-3 with TRBJ2-3; 8 nucleotides line up with TRBD2. Germline V lookup: CDR1 MNHEY, CDR2 SVGEGT. This CDR3 comprises 14 residues. Losses at the gene ends were 6 bases for V and 5 bases for J; bases not matched to a gene: 7. Written as DNA, the CDR3 is TGTGCCAGCAGCCGGGGGGGGCTGGAAGATACGCAGTATTTT. This gives the protein CASSRGGLEDTQYF.

The chain employs TRBV7-9 and TRBJ1-3; D unclear. CDR3 length: 13 amino acids. The germline V gene encodes CDR1 SEHNR and CDR2 FQNEAQ (reference sequence). The CDR3 region has the DNA TGTTCGGGAGGGTTCATCTCTGGAAACACCATATATTTT. As protein: CSGGFISGNTIYF.

The chain combines TRBV14 with TRBJ2-3, with 9 bases fitting TRBD2. Unmatched junction bases numbered 9, after V lost 1 base and J lost 4 bases. Looked up from germline, CDR1 is SGHDN and CDR2 is FVKESK. This CDR3 spans 17 amino acids. CDR3 in amino acids: CASSQGLSGGYADTQYF. The CDR3 nucleotides read TGTGCCAGCAGCCAAGGATTGAGCGGGGGGTACGCAGATACGCAGTATTTT.

The chain couples TRBV7-2 to TRBJ2-7; maybe TRBD1 (6 bases). This CDR3 has 17 amino acids. V was pared by 2 bases and J by 0 bases, with 17 bases between. Germline lookup yields CDR1 SGHTA and CDR2 FQGNSA. The CDR3 DNA follows: TGTGCCAGCAGCTTACTACAGGGTCCCCCTAGCTCCTACGAGCAGTACTTC. This sequence encodes CASSLLQGPPSSYEQYF.

The rearrangement joins TRBV12-3 or TRBV12-4 to TRBJ2-4, with 7 nucleotides matching TRBD2. Trimming removed 6 bases from V and 4 bases from J; junction bases left unmatched: 6. CDR3 length: 14 amino acids. CDR3 coding DNA: TGTGCCAGCAGGATTAATAGCGGGAAAAACATTCAGTACTTC. It is translated as CASRINSGKNIQYF.

This chain connects TRBV20-1 to TRBJ2-5; D is possibly TRBD2 (5 bases). This CDR3 is 12 amino acids long. V lost 6 bases, J lost 9 bases, and 17 bases lay in between. CDR1 and CDR2 (germline): DFQATT, SNEGSKA (reference sequence). In nucleotides, the CDR3 is TGCAGTGCGTCCGGGATGCCCCGGGCCCAGTACTTC. Protein sequence: CSASGMPRAQYF.

This chain joins TRBV5-6 and TRBJ1-2, with 11 bases that match TRBD1. This CDR3 comprises 14 residues. The germline gives CDR1 SGHDT, CDR2 YYEEEE. With V trimmed by 1 base and J by 8 bases, 4 bases remained unmatched. CDR3 region: CASSLRTGGYGYTF. CDR3 coding DNA: TGTGCCAGCAGCTTGAGGACAGGGGGCTACGGCTACACCTTC.

Only a few counts were recorded for this clonotype. The chain employs TRBV6-5 and TRBJ2-5, with 10 bases lining up with TRBD2. V was pared by 4 bases and J by 2 bases, with 7 bases of the junction left unmatched. The CDR3 is 16 residues long. Germline values: CDR1 MNHEY, CDR2 SVGAGI. CDR3 residues: CASSWGLAGVQETQYF. The CDR3 DNA sequence: TGTGCCAGCAGTTGGGGTCTAGCGGGGGTACAAGAGACCCAGTACTTC.

The chain joins TRBV6-5 to TRBJ1-6; the match to TRBD1 covers 8 bases. The germline V gene has CDR1 MNHEY and CDR2 SVGAGI. This CDR3 region has 15 residues. The ends lost 6 bases at V and 13 bases at J; junction bases unmatched: 14. The DNA of the CDR3 is TGTGCCAGCAGCCCGGACAGGGCGATGTTGGGTCCCCTCCACTTT. It specifies CASSPDRAMLGPLHF.

V and J are TRBV24-1 and TRBJ1-1, with D unresolved. Germline V lookup: CDR1 KGHDR, CDR2 SFDVKD. The CDR3 length is 13 residues. Trimming left V 5 bases short and J 3 bases short, with 9 bases between. This chain's CDR3 is CATSAPPYTEAFF. CDR3 DNA sequence: TGTGCCACCAGTGCCCCTCCGTACACTGAAGCTTTCTTT.

This clonotype occurred many times. The rearrangement uses TRBV6-2 or TRBV6-3 and TRBJ1-6; D not certain. Germline loops: CDR1 MNHEY, CDR2 SVGEGT. Trimming shortened V by 3 bases and J by 5 bases, and 14 bases separated the two germline ends. This CDR3 is 16 amino acids long. Here the CDR3 reads CASSYRRPGNNSPLHF. CDR3 nucleotides: TGTGCCAGCAGTTATCGGAGACCTGGGAATAATTCACCCCTCCACTTT.

The V and J genes are TRBV24-1 and TRBJ1-6, with D uncertain. The V gene's germline CDR1 is KGHDR and CDR2 SFDVKD. CDR3 size: 16 residues. V gave up 0 bases and J gave up 7 bases, with 12 bases separating them. The CDR3 nucleotides are TGTGCCACCAGTGATTTGGTCACTTCGTTGAATTCACCCCTCCACTTT. This translates into CATSDLVTSLNSPLHF.